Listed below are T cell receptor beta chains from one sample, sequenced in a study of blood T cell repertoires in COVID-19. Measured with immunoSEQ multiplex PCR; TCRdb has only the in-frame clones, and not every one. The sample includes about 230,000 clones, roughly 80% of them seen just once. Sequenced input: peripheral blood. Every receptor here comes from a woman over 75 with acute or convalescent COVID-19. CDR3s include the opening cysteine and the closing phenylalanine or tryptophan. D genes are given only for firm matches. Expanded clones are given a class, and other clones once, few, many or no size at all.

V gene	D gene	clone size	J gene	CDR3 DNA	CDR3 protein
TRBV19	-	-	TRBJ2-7	TGTGCCAGTAGTACGGGACTCAAAGGGGAGCAGTACTTC	CASSTGLKGEQYF
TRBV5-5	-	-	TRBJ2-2	TGTGCCAGCAGCTTTACGGGGGGCCCGAACACCGGGGAGCTGTTTTTT	CASSFTGGPNTGELFF
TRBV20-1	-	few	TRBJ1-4	TGCAGTGCTCTTAATGAAAAACTGTTTTTT	CSALNEKLFF
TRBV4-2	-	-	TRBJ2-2	TGTGCCAGCAGCCCTTACAGTCCGAACACCGGGGAGCTGTTTTTT	CASSPYSPNTGELFF
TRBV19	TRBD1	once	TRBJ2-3	TGTGCCAGTAGTACGGACAGGAGCACAGATACGCAGTATTTT	CASSTDRSTDTQYF
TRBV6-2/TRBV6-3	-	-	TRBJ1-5	TGTGCCAGCAGCCCCCGAGGCCGGGGATCACAGCCCCAGCATTTT	CASSPRGRGSQPQHF
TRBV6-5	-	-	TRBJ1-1	TGTGCCACCACTGCGGGGGGGGTTGTCACTGAAGCTTTCTTT	CATTAGGVVTEAFF
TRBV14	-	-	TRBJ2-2	TGTGCCAGCAGCCAATTGGCCGGGACTTTGAACACCGGGGAGCTGTTTTTT	CASSQLAGTLNTGELFF
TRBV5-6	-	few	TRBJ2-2	TGTGCCAGCAGCTGGGGCAGGGCGGCCGGGGAGCTGTTTTTT	CASSWGRAAGELFF
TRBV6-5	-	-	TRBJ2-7	TGTGCCAGCAGTTACTCTACCAGGACCTACGAGCAGTACTTC	CASSYSTRTYEQYF
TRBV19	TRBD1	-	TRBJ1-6	TGTGCCAGTAACCGGACAGGGATATATAATTCACCCCTCCACTTT	CASNRTGIYNSPLHF
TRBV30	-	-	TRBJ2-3	TGTGCCTGGACCGTACCCCACAGGGTAGTGTCAGATACGCAGTATTTT	CAWTVPHRVVSDTQYF
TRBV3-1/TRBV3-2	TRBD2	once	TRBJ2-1	TGTGCCAGCAGCCTTTTAACTAGCGGGATCGGAAATGAGCAGTTCTTC	CASSLLTSGIGNEQFF
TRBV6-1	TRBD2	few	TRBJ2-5	TGTGCCAGCAGTGAAGCCTCAGGGGCGGGGGGGCAAGAGACCCAGTACTTC	CASSEASGAGGQETQYF
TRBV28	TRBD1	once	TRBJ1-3	TGTGCCAGCAGACTTCCAGGGGGGTATGGAAACACCATATATTTT	CASRLPGGYGNTIYF
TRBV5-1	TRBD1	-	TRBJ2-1	TGCGCCAGCGGACGGGACAGGGGCTACAATGAGCAGTTCTTC	CASGRDRGYNEQFF
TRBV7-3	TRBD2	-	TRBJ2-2	TGTGCCAGCAGCTTAGAACCTAGCGGGATTACCGGGGAGCTGTTTTTT	CASSLEPSGITGELFF
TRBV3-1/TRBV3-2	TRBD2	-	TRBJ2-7	TGTGCCAGCAGCCAAGGGACTAGCGGGAGTCGGAACGAGCAGTACTTC	CASSQGTSGSRNEQYF
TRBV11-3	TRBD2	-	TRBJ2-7	TGTGCCAGCAGTAAGGCGGGGCCTAGCGGGGGTTTGGAGCAGTACTTC	CASSKAGPSGGLEQYF
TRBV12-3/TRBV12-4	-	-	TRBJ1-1	TGTGCCAGCAGTTTCGGACAGAACACTGAAGCTTTCTTT	CASSFGQNTEAFF
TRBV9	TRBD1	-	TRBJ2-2	TGTGCCAGCAGCGTGACAGGGGGCGTCACCGGGGAGCTGTTTTTT	CASSVTGGVTGELFF
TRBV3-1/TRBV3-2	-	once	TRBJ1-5	TGTGCCAGCAGCCAAGGGAGGGATCAGCCCCAGCATTTT	CASSQGRDQPQHF
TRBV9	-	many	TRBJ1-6	TGTGCCAGCAGCGCCTCCACAGGGTTGTCACCCCTCCACTTT	CASSASTGLSPLHF
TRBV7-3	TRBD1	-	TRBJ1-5	TGTGCCAGCAGCTTAATAGACAGGGAGGGCAATCAGCCCCAGCATTTT	CASSLIDREGNQPQHF
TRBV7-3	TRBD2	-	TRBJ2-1	TGTGCCAGCAGCCCCGGACTAGCGGGAGCTGGTGAGCAGTTCTTC	CASSPGLAGAGEQFF
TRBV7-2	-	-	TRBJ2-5	TGTGCCAGCAGCCCGACCAGACTAACAACTAAGGAGACCCAGTACTTC	CASSPTRLTTKETQYF
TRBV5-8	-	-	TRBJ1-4	TGTGCCAGCAGCGTAGGGGCCTCGGCAGCCCGTGAAAAACTGTTTTTT	CASSVGASAAREKLFF
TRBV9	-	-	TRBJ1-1	TGTGCCAGCAGCCCTCAATATCAGATGAACACTGAAGCTTTCTTT	CASSPQYQMNTEAFF
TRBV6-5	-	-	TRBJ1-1	TGTGCCAGTACCAGGGGAGAACACACTGAAGCTTTCTTT	CASTRGEHTEAFF
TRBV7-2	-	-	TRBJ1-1	TGTGCCAGCAGCTTAGCGGCAGGGGCCGAAGCTTTCTTT	CASSLAAGAEAFF
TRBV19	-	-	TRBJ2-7	TGTGCCAGCACCCCGAGGGTGCACGAGCAGTACTTC	CASTPRVHEQYF
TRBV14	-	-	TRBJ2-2	TGTGCCAGCAGCCAAGATAGGGGCGGGATGTCCACCGGGGAGCTGTTTTTT	CASSQDRGGMSTGELFF
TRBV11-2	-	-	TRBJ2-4	TGTGCCAGCAGCTCTACAGGACAACTAGCCAAAAACATTCAGTACTTC	CASSSTGQLAKNIQYF